What follows describes a single TCR beta chain. No antigen is known for it. It has no much larger one-base neighbor in the sample; base qualities were not kept. Sequences LGHNA (CDR1) and YSLEER (CDR2) are obtained from the germline V gene. From its cysteine to its phenylalanine, the CDR3 spans 14 amino acids. CDR3 DNA is the only sequence kept; it has 42 bases, read in frame from the first base. From V the trimming removes 4 bases and from J it removes 3 bases, while the gene matches leave 5 bases of the junction unaccounted for. The data are from a study of cytomegalovirus exposure and HLA in healthy donors (dated by TCRdb to 2016 to 2017). Notes on the research overall: In an earlier analysis of roughly 590 of the donors, about 270 Gb of sequence data and 90 million to 130 million unique TCR beta sequences from roughly 180 million T cells were reported. To predict cytomegalovirus infection status, the study brought together high-throughput TCR immunosequencing, statistical association of individual TCRs with disease status, and machine learning. Donor age, sex, ethnicity and CMV serostatus were collected together with the repertoire data. A later analysis re-analyzed previously published TCR beta repertoires from 660 or so donors and added high-resolution HLA genotyping to study TCR occurrence patterns. All discovery cohort repertoires had been generated on a single sequencing platform. Both class I and class II loci were covered by HLA typing, at four-digit resolution. An earlier analysis of a few hundred of the donors applied high-throughput TCR beta sequencing to assess whether each TCR beta V gene segment acted as functional or pseudogenic. The study used immunosequencing to profile the T cell repertoires of approximately 630 subjects and linked those repertoires to cytomegalovirus serostatus. About 320 gigabases of sequencing data and approximately 80 million unique TCR sequences were included in an early release covering about 700 HLA-typed donors. Across approximately 400 genotyped donors of the cohort, an average of roughly 200,000 unique TCR beta nucleotide sequences per donor were sequenced, and 15% to 20% of those sequences were non-productive. The study aimed to test whether cataloging public T cell receptors could reveal signatures of past pathogen exposure. Genome-wide SNP genotypes for about 65% of the 666 donors were used in a later genetic analysis, which treated that subset as a discovery cohort. Four or five DR-DQ haplotypes were handled as single units for association and clustering because linkage in the cohort was strong. The later analysis used no new phenotypic data to find candidate immune exposures, relying instead on TCR beta sequences and their occurrence across donors. In addition to the first cohort of roughly 700 subjects, a separate validation cohort of approximately 130 different subjects was used. Typing coverage varied by locus: about 620-630 donors for A, B, C, DRB1 and DQB1; roughly 520 for DQA1; more than 600 for DPA1; approximately 490 for DPB1. Of the roughly 400 genotyped donors, around 81% fell in the genetic ancestry cluster associated with self-reported Caucasian donors.

The library was produced with the immunoSEQ multiplex PCR assay. For the multiplex PCR, a mixture combining 60 forward primers for TCR Vbeta segments and 13 reverse primers for TCR Jbeta segments was used. A multiplex PCR assay on genomic DNA amplified the CDR3 region of rearranged TCR beta genes. On the Illumina HiSeq System, the amplified TCR beta libraries were sequenced as 87-base-pair reads. As for how the authors treated the data: Across the roughly 700 repertoires, a later analysis counted around 80 million unique TCR beta chains, approximately 12 million of which were shared by at least two donors. A nearest-neighbor algorithm error-corrected the raw reads and collapsed the reads into unique sequences, merging closely related sequences to remove PCR and sequencing errors. V, D and J gene segments were assigned by aligning CDR3 sequences to IMGT reference sequences. For a sequence to be retained, a match of at least six nucleotides to both a V gene segment and a J gene segment was required. A rearrangement counted as productive if the CDR3 had no stop codons and remained in frame with V and J, and every other rearrangement counted as non-productive. Following IMGT convention, CDR3 was defined as the stretch from the second conserved V-encoded cysteine up to the conserved J-encoded phenylalanine. The earlier analysis of a few hundred of the donors excluded sequences that lacked an unambiguous match to a single V gene segment. In an earlier analysis of some 590 of the donors, a V segment was called functional when productive rearrangements were above 56.7%, and segregating when the standard deviation between donors exceeded 5%. A statistical classification framework was developed to diagnose cytomegalovirus status using the catalog of TCR beta chain sequences. In a later analysis, TCR nucleotide sequences were compared against IMGT/GENE-DB human TR gene sequences so that V and J genes could be assigned. In a later analysis, CDR3 sequences and most-parsimonious VDJ recombination scenarios were assigned using the TCRdist pipeline. In a later analysis, every TCR beta chain was defined by the combination of its CDR3 amino acid sequence and its V-gene family, and reads without a unique V-gene family were dropped. As a way to deal with suspected cross-contamination and a sequencing artifact, a later analysis dropped hundreds of nucleotide sequences that were highly shared and had low generation probability. A later analysis calculated a clonal expansion index for each public chain from normalized within-repertoire ranks of inferred template counts. Generation probabilities in a later analysis came from a VDJ recombination model fitted to out-of-frame rearrangements, and those results were checked against IGoR. In a later analysis, TCR-TCR, TCR-HLA and TCR-CMV co-occurrence was scored with hypergeometric tests, and a repertoire-size bias correction was applied to TCR pairs. False discovery rates were estimated in a later analysis by permuting HLA or CMV assignments 20 times. In a later analysis, co-occurring TCRs were grouped using DBSCAN, with TCRdist sequence similarity added in when clustering inside HLA-allele-positive subsets. Repertoires with fewer than 30,000 or more than 120,000 public chains were left out of co-occurrence clustering, as were about 5 repertoires with anomalous nucleotide sharing. TCRdb limited this immuneACCESS table to in-frame rearrangements with V and J called. A share of clones is missing; checked studies link under half to unresolved V genes, and the rest is unexplained. From that table come the V and J calls and clone size; the DNA was used to work out D and trimming. The sample table records about 190,000 clones; 70% to 75% of these occur just once. The ten largest clones capture approximately 5% of the sample.

The cohort was made up of 666 healthy bone marrow donors. All cohort members were sampled while nominally healthy, although unrecorded immune exposures were likely present. The donor was CMV seropositive and was included in the group of 270 or so seropositive cohort members. A peripheral blood sample was collected from each donor, and TCR beta sequencing was performed on peripheral blood mononuclear cells. The Qiagen DNeasy Blood Extraction Kit was used to extract genomic DNA from the blood cell samples. The paper's findings and limits, for the study overall: In a later analysis, most CMV-associated TCR beta chains were found to appear HLA-restricted, with HLA associations seemingly driven largely by CMV exposure. At a false discovery rate of 0.05, a later analysis linked under 20,000 TCR beta sequences to specific HLA alleles. When HLA alleles, especially DR and DQ, strongly co-occurred, attributing TCR associations to individual alleles was difficult. A further reported finding was that TCR beta sequences accurately predicted the HLA-A and HLA-B alleles for most subjects in the first cohort. In a later analysis, TCR association rates were found to vary across HLA loci, with the most associated TCRs seen for DRB1 alleles and the fewest for HLA-C alleles. An association between a missense DCLRE1C variant and V-gene and J-gene trimming of TCR beta chains was found in a later genetic analysis and replicated in an independent cohort. The classifier was reported to diagnose cytomegalovirus status with high specificity and sensitivity in both the original and validation cohorts. While some public TCRs were present in many individuals, most TCR sequences turned up only very rarely across donors. An earlier analysis of approximately 530 of the donors showed that most TCR beta V segments appeared in productive rearrangements either about 87% or about 30% of the time, which broadly matched IMGT annotations. HLA typing was unavailable for some donors at each locus, so association tests used only the typed subset. The only immune exposure information available for the cohort was CMV serostatus. Linkage disequilibrium might explain the correlated functional status among segregating V segments, but an unknown experimental factor could not be ruled out. According to the authors, the approach could potentially be generalized to other disease states and immunological phenotypes. Sequencing depth was assumed to be roughly uniform across donors in the presence/absence analyses, though that assumption may not hold. A group of highly shared sequence variants was considered likely to be a technical artifact of the sequencing pipeline. This cohort had only TCR beta chains sequenced, and the lack of alpha or paired-chain data limited which features could be detected. A later genetic analysis reported fewer N-insertions in productive TCRs among donors in an Asian-associated ancestry cluster than the roughly 670-donor mean. The study listed 150 to 200 TCR beta chains as associated with cytomegalovirus. According to a later analysis, parvovirus B19, influenza, CMV and Epstein-Barr virus appeared linked to several top co-occurrence clusters. Compared with equally common non-associated chains, HLA-associated TCR beta chains in a later analysis were more clonally expanded and had lower generation probabilities. Because the 87-base-pair reads could not distinguish some IMGT-functional V segments, including TRBV6-2 and TRBV6-3, those segments were excluded. Three of the identified cytomegalovirus-associated TCR beta chains were confirmed in vitro to be specific for cytomegalovirus antigens. The earlier analysis of approximately 590 of the donors excluded around 17 rarely observed V segments, including chromosome 9 orphons, because counts were too low.

The receptor comes from a man aged 25-40 years in good health and CMV-seropositive. The chain uses TRBV4-3 and TRBJ1-1, and TRBD1 aligns with 7 junction nucleotides. The specimen was PBMCs. CDR3 reads: CASSLGDRDTEAFF. The sequenced DNA: TGCGCCAGCAGCCTAGGGGACAGAGACACTGAAGCTTTCTTT.